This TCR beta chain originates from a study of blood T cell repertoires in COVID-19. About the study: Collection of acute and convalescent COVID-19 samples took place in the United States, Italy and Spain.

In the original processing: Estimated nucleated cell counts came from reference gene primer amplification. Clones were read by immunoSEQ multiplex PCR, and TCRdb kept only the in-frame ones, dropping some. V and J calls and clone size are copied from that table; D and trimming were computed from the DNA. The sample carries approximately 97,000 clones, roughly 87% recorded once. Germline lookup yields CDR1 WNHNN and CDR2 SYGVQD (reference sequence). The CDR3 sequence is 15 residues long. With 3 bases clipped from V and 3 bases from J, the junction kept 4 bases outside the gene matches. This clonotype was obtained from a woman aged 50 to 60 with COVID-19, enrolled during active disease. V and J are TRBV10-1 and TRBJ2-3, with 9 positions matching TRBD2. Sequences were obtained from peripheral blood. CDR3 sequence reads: CASSEASGATDTQYF. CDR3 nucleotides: TGCGCCAGCAGTGAAGCTAGCGGGGCGACAGATACGCAGTATTTT.